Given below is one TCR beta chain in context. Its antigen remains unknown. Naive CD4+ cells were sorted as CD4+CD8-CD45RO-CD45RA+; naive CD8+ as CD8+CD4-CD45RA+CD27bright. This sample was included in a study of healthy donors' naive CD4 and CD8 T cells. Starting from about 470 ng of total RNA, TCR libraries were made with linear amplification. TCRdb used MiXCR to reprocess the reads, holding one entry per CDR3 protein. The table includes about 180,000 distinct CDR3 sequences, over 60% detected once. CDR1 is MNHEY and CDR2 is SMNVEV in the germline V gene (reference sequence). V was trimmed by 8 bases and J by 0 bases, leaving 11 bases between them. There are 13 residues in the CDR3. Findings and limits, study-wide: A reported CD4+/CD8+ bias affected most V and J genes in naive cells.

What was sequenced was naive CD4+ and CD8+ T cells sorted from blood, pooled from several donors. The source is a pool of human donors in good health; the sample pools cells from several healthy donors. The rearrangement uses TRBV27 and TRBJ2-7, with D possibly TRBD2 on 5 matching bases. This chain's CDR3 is CASAKRVSYEQYF. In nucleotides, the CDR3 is TGTGCCAGCGCTAAGAGGGTCTCCTACGAGCAGTACTTC.